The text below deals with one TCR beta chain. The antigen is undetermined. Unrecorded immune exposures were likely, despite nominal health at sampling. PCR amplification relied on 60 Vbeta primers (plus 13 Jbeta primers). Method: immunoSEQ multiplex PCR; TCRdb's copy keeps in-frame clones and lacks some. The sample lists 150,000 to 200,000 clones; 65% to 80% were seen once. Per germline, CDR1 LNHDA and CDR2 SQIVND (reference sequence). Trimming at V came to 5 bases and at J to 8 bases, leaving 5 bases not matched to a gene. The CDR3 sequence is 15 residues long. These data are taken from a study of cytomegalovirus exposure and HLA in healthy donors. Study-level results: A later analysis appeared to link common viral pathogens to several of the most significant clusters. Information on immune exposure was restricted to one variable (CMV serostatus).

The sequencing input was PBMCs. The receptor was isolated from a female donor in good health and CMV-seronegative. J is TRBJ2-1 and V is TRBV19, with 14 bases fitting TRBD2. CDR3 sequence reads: CASSVPGLAGDEQFF. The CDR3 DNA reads TGTGCCAGTAGTGTCCCGGGACTAGCGGGAGATGAGCAGTTCTTC.